This is a list of T cell receptor beta chains from one sample in a study of beta chain features in type 1 diabetes. The protocol was immunoSEQ multiplex PCR, while the TCRdb copy is restricted to in-frame clones and leaves out a portion. Of almost 350,000 clones listed, approximately 8.2% are singletons. The specimen was central memory CD4+ T cells from blood. These receptors were collected from a woman aged 18-29 years in good health. Both conserved end residues are part of each CDR3. The D gene is left open where the match is weak. Size values are once, few and many counts, or a class for expanded clones, and some rows have none.

clone_size	v_call	d_call	j_call	cdr3_nt	cdr3_aa
NA	TRBV4-2	TRBD2	TRBJ2-1	TGTGCCAGCAGCCAAGATCAGTTACTAGCGGACTACAATGAGCAGTTCTTC	CASSQDQLLADYNEQFF
few	TRBV28	NA	TRBJ2-2	TGTGCCAGCAGAACGTCGAACACCGGGGAGCTGTTTTTT	CASRTSNTGELFF
NA	TRBV29-1	NA	TRBJ2-1	TGCAGCGGCGGCGGCCCTAATGAGCAGTTCTTC	CSGGGPNEQFF
NA	TRBV7-3	TRBD1	TRBJ2-1	TGTGCCAGCAGCTTGGCCGGGACAGCTAACAATGAGCAGTTCTTC	CASSLAGTANNEQFF
once	TRBV5-1	NA	TRBJ2-5	TGCGCCAGCAGCTTGTCTGGATGGGCAGGGGAAGAGACCCAGTACTTC	CASSLSGWAGEETQYF
NA	TRBV2	NA	TRBJ2-1	TGTGCCAGCAAAGGCCAGGGAACGGGTGAGCAGTTCTTC	CASKGQGTGEQFF
NA	TRBV5-4	NA	TRBJ1-1	TGTGCCAGCAGTGTCAGGGGCTCTACTGAAGCTTTCTTT	CASSVRGSTEAFF
few	TRBV19	NA	TRBJ1-1	TGTGCCAGTAGTATAGGGAGGGGATTCGACACTGAAGCTTTCTTT	CASSIGRGFDTEAFF
many	TRBV2	NA	TRBJ2-5	TGTGCCAGCAGTGAGGGCGGGGAGACCCAGTACTTC	CASSEGGETQYF
once	TRBV9	NA	TRBJ2-5	TGTGCCAGCAGCGCCGGGTATGGGACGGCTCAAGAGACCCAGTACTTC	CASSAGYGTAQETQYF
many	TRBV2	TRBD2	TRBJ2-5	TGTGCCAGCAGATCCCTCCCCGGGAGGGCCAATGAGGAGACCCAGTACTTC	CASRSLPGRANEETQYF
NA	TRBV14	NA	TRBJ2-1	TGTGCCAGCAGCCGCACTAGCTACAATGAGCAGTTCTTC	CASSRTSYNEQFF
few	TRBV10-3	NA	TRBJ2-1	TGTGCCATCAGCAGACCAGACAGCAATGAGCAGTTCTTC	CAISRPDSNEQFF
few	TRBV10-3	TRBD2	TRBJ2-3	TGTGCCATCAGTGACACGGCGGGAGAGAGCGATACGCAGTATTTT	CAISDTAGESDTQYF
few	TRBV28	NA	TRBJ2-7	TGTGCCAGCAGTTTATTTAGTCCGCCCGAGCAGTACTTC	CASSLFSPPEQYF
NA	TRBV6-5	TRBD1	TRBJ2-1	TGTGCCAGTAGGACAGGGGGTGTTCCTGATGAGCAGTTCTTC	CASRTGGVPDEQFF
few	TRBV4-2	NA	TRBJ2-7	TGTGCCAGCAGCCAAAAGGACAGAGAAGCCTACGAGCAGTACTTC	CASSQKDREAYEQYF
few	TRBV7-9	NA	TRBJ2-5	TGTGCCAGCAGCCAGGGAGTCGGCGAGACCCAGTACTTC	CASSQGVGETQYF
few	TRBV18	TRBD1	TRBJ2-1	TGTGCCAGCTCACTTGACAGGGGCCGCAATAATGAGCAGTTCTTC	CASSLDRGRNNEQFF
many	TRBV28	TRBD2	TRBJ2-7	TGTGCCAGTGCCGGCGCTAGCGGGATCGAGCAGTACTTC	CASAGASGIEQYF
many	TRBV21-1	NA	TRBJ2-1	TGTGCCAGCAGATACCTAGCGGAACTGACGACCTACTACAATGAGCAGTTCTTC	CASRYLAELTTYYNEQFF
NA	TRBV28	NA	TRBJ2-1	TGTGCCAGCAGTTCGCTACAGGGAGGATGGGGCGATGAGCAGTTCTTC	CASSSLQGGWGDEQFF
NA	TRBV6-6	NA	TRBJ2-2	TGTGCCAGCAGTTCCAACACCGGGGAGCTGTTTTTT	CASSSNTGELFF
few	TRBV10-3	NA	TRBJ2-1	TGTGCCATCAGTGAGTCGGATGAGCAGTTCTTC	CAISESDEQFF
NA	TRBV20-1	TRBD1	TRBJ2-1	TGCAGTGCGAGGGGGCTACTGCAGTTCTTC	CSARGLLQFF
many	TRBV5-6	NA	TRBJ1-2	TGTGCCAGCAGTTCTCGCCAGGGAGGAGACTATGGCTACACCTTC	CASSSRQGGDYGYTF
many	TRBV27	TRBD1	TRBJ2-6	TGTGCCAGCAGAGAGTACGGACAGGGTGGGGCCAACGTCCTGACTTTC	CASREYGQGGANVLTF
few	TRBV19	NA	TRBJ1-5	TGTGCCAGTAGTTGGGGGACCACTTATCAGCCCCAGCATTTT	CASSWGTTYQPQHF
few	TRBV4-2	TRBD2	TRBJ2-7	TGTGCCAGCAGCCAAGCTGGGACTAGCGGAGCCTACGAGCAGTACTTC	CASSQAGTSGAYEQYF
many	TRBV4-3	NA	TRBJ2-2	TGCGCCAGCAGCCTCGTCAGTGGACAGAACACCGGGGAGCTGTTTTTT	CASSLVSGQNTGELFF
NA	TRBV7-2	TRBD2	TRBJ2-5	TGTGCCAGCAGCTTAGCGCAACTAGCGGGAGTAGAGACCCAGTACTTC	CASSLAQLAGVETQYF
many	TRBV28	NA	TRBJ1-1	TGTGCCAGCAGTTTACCGGCCACTGAAGCTTTCTTT	CASSLPATEAFF
NA	TRBV25-1	NA	TRBJ1-1	TGTGCCAGCAGTGACGCCAACCTGAACACTGAAGCTTTCTTT	CASSDANLNTEAFF
medium-sized	TRBV13	NA	TRBJ2-7	TGTGCCAGCAGCTCCCAGTGGGGGCTCCAGTACTTC	CASSSQWGLQYF
NA	TRBV7-2	NA	TRBJ2-7	TGTGCCAGCAGCATACAACTTATCGGCGAGCAGTACTTC	CASSIQLIGEQYF
few	TRBV5-8	NA	TRBJ2-3	TGTGCCAGCCGAAGGGGGTTCGGGTATGTGGGCACAGATACGCAGTATTTT	CASRRGFGYVGTDTQYF
few	TRBV2	TRBD2	TRBJ2-1	TGTGCCAGCCAGCGGGAGGGCCGCAATGAGCAGTTCTTC	CASQREGRNEQFF
few	TRBV25-1	TRBD1	TRBJ2-2	TGTGCCAGCACCGGGGGTTTGGGACAGGGGAACACCGGGGAGCTGTTTTTT	CASTGGLGQGNTGELFF
many	TRBV7-9	TRBD2	TRBJ2-1	TGTGCCAGCAGCCAAACTAGCGGGGGCTACAATGAGCAGTTCTTC	CASSQTSGGYNEQFF
few	TRBV10-2	NA	TRBJ1-1	TGCGCCAGCGAGGGAGGAAACACTGAAGCTTTCTTT	CASEGGNTEAFF
few	TRBV27	NA	TRBJ2-5	TGTGCCAGCAGTTTACGGGTAGAGGAGACCCAGTACTTC	CASSLRVEETQYF
NA	TRBV28	NA	TRBJ2-3	TGTGCCAGCAGGGGGTCTAGGTGGGATACGCAGTATTTT	CASRGSRWDTQYF
NA	TRBV4-3	NA	TRBJ2-5	TGCGCCAGCAGCCAAGAGTTACGGCCGGAGACCCAGTACTTC	CASSQELRPETQYF
many	TRBV25-1	TRBD1	TRBJ1-2	TGTGCCAGCAGTGAAGGTCAGGGGGCGATCTATGGCTACACCTTC	CASSEGQGAIYGYTF
few	TRBV6-5	NA	TRBJ2-1	TGTGCCAGCAGTCCCCACAATGAGCAGTTCTTC	CASSPHNEQFF
few	TRBV7-2	NA	TRBJ2-7	TGTGCCAGCAGCTTGGCGAATTCCTACGAGCAGTACTTC	CASSLANSYEQYF
NA	TRBV29-1	NA	TRBJ2-5	TGCAGCGTTGTTGGCCCCTCAGGGACCCAGTACTTC	CSVVGPSGTQYF
NA	TRBV4-2	NA	TRBJ2-1	TGTGCCAGCAGCCAGACACCGTCTGCGGATGAGCAGTTCTTC	CASSQTPSADEQFF
NA	TRBV19	TRBD1	TRBJ2-3	TGTGCCAGTAGTTCCCGGGACAGCTACACAGATACGCAGTATTTT	CASSSRDSYTDTQYF
few	TRBV7-6	NA	TRBJ2-5	TGTGCCAGCACGCGGACGGAAGAGACCCAGTACTTC	CASTRTEETQYF
many	TRBV21-1	NA	TRBJ2-1	TGTGCCAGCAGCAACCGGACTAGCGGGAGGGCCACTGAGCAGTTCTTC	CASSNRTSGRATEQFF
NA	TRBV11-2	NA	TRBJ1-1	TGTGCCAGCAGCCTTGGGGCCTATAACACTGAAGCTTTCTTT	CASSLGAYNTEAFF
NA	TRBV28	NA	TRBJ2-3	TGTGCCAGCACCCCTCCAAGGGGCATAAGCACGGATACGCAGTATTTT	CASTPPRGISTDTQYF
NA	TRBV7-2	TRBD2	TRBJ2-7	TGTGCCAGCAGCTGGGGACGGGGAGGGACCTACGAGCAGTACTTC	CASSWGRGGTYEQYF
few	TRBV5-1	NA	TRBJ2-2	TGCGCCAGCAGCTTCGGGACTCCGAACACCGGGGAGCTGTTTTTT	CASSFGTPNTGELFF
few	TRBV7-2	TRBD1	TRBJ2-2	TGTGCCAGCATTCCAGAGGTGGGACGGACAGGCGGGGAGCTGTTTTTT	CASIPEVGRTGGELFF
many	TRBV7-2	TRBD2	TRBJ2-1	TGTGCCAGCAGCCTTATGACTAGCGGGAGGAGCAATGAGCAGTTCTTC	CASSLMTSGRSNEQFF